The present TCR beta chain was sequenced within a study of shared clonotypes between healthy human individuals. Evenly divided among several immunoSEQ plates was the genomic DNA of each subset. In the authors' workflow: ImmunoSEQ supplied junction-only sequences lacking quality scores, so filtering was different. Assay: immunoSEQ multiplex PCR; the TCRdb copy retains only in-frame clones and omits some. V and J calls and clone size are given by that table; D and trimming were obtained from the DNA. The profile covers over 2 million clones, with approximately 94% appearing a single time and 1% to 1.3% taken by the ten largest. V was cut by 3 bases and J by 3 bases, with 12 bases left in between. The CDR3 has 15 residues. Germline V gene sequence: CDR1 SGHNT, CDR2 YENEEA. Naive CD8 cells lacked CD45RO, underwent positive selection for CCR7 and left out terminally differentiated effector memory CD45RA+ cells. All donors qualified as healthy HIV-negative adults and had experienced no recent acute infections or vaccinations.

This chain uses TRBV11-3 with TRBJ2-1, with D maybe TRBD1 (6 bases). The sequencing input was naive CD8+ T cells sorted from blood. This receptor was taken from a man between 18 and 29 years old in good health. The CDR3 region has the DNA TGTGCCAGCAGCTTGGAACAGGGTGGCTACAATGAGCAGTTCTTC. This encodes CASSLEQGGYNEQFF.